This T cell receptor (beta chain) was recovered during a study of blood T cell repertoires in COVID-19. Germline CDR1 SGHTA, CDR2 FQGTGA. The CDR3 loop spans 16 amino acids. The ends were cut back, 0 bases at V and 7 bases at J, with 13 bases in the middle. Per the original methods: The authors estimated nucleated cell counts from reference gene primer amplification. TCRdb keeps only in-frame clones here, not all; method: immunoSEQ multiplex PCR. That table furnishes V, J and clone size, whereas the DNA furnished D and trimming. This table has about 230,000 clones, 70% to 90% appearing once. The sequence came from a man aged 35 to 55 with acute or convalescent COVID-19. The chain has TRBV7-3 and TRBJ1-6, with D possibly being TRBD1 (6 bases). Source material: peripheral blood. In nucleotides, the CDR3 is TGTGCCAGCAGCTTAACAGGGACATCAGAAAATTCACCCCTCCACTTT. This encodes CASSLTGTSENSPLHF. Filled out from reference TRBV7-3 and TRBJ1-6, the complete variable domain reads GAGVSQTPSNKVTEKGKYVELRCDPISGHTALYWYRQSLGQGPEFLIYFQGTGAADDSGLPNDRFFAVRPEGSVSTLKIQRTERGDSAVYLCASSLTGTSENSPLHFGNGTRLTVT.